Included here is one T cell receptor (beta chain) sequence, with context. Only one count was recorded for this clone. No antigen is known for it. No base-level quality is on record; no much larger clone is a single base apart. The data belong to a study of T cell responses to AZD1222 COVID-19 vaccine (dated by TCRdb to the early 2020s). For the study in its entirety: AZD1222 recipients whose second dose came at about 4 weeks and those whose second dose came at about 12 weeks were combined into one group, since spike-specific TCR depth and breadth did not differ between the two schedules. A total of about 230 trial participants underwent TCR sequencing, of whom roughly 210 received two doses of AZD1222 and some 26 received two doses of the MenACWY control vaccine. Trial participants were enrolled into age subgroups of 18-55, 56-69 and 70-plus years, which contained about 150, 27 and 61 TCR-sequenced participants, respectively. Paper-wide results and their limitations: The 56-69-year group was small, and its depth increase did not reach significance, likely because of low power. Because no day 14 peak-response samples were available, the repertoires could be characterized only after the peak T cell response. Conclusions about previously exposed vaccinees are limited, since just five to seven AZD1222 recipients were seropositive for SARS-CoV-2 at baseline. Epitopes outside the regions mutated in the B.1.351 and B.1.1.7 variants were reportedly recognized by nearly half of the unique spike-specific TCRs. Participants were mostly white British and included more females than males, and it was suggested by the authors that clonal diversity may have been underestimated. The vaccine-associated CD4 TCRs covered the entire spike protein, and the dominant responses fell in regions 160-218 and 743-854. After two AZD1222 doses, both the breadth and the depth of spike-specific TCRs were significantly higher than at day 0 and than in MenACWY recipients.

In the paper's terms, the time point label means: baseline before first vaccination. Vaccinee samples came from UK trials COV001 and COV002, including a single-blind randomized controlled phase 2/3 trial of AZD1222 (ChAdOx1 nCoV-19) in healthy adults. For TCRbeta chain sequencing, PBMC samples were collected from trial participants at day 0 and at day 28 after the second dose. The CDR3 regions of human TCRbeta chains were subjected to immunosequencing. The authors' pipeline ran thus. TCRs in the repertoires were compared against a reference library of SARS-CoV-2-specific TCRs that had been generated with the MIRA antigen-specificity platform. Breadth was defined as the fraction of unique TCRs that were SARS-CoV-2-associated, and depth was defined as the fraction of total T cells that were SARS-CoV-2-associated. Using the MIRA data, each spike-specific TCR was mapped to the spike region that the TCR reacts to and placed in a CD4 or CD8 class. Log10-transformed breadth and depth values were compared by one-way ANOVA with Sidak's multiple comparisons tests. TCRdb carries this immuneACCESS record with in-frame sequences only. Its versions omit some clonotypes, under half of them owing to an unresolved V gene in the studies checked, with the rest unexplained. That table is the source of V, J and clone size, and D and trimming were worked out from the DNA. This sample lists 65,000 or so clones; around 84% were detected once. The ten largest clones represent approximately 9.8% of the sample.

Taken from cysteine to phenylalanine, the CDR3 has 16 residues. Left in the record is the CDR3 DNA by itself, 48 bases read in frame from the first base. Sequences MDHEN (CDR1) and SYDVKM (CDR2) are obtained from the germline V gene. Trimming takes 4 bases from V and 1 base from J, and the germline ends sit 14 bases apart. The sequence derives from an adult in good health. The sequences come from peripheral blood, collected on day 0 of AZD1222 vaccination. The V and J genes are TRBV28 and TRBJ1-5; perhaps TRBD1 is the D gene, with 6 bases matching. DNA sequence: TGTGCCAGCAGTTCCACCCCCGGACAGAGCAATCAGCCCCAGCATTTT. Its protein is CASSSTPGQSNQPQHF.